Included here is one T cell receptor (beta chain) sequence, with context. The germline gives CDR1 LGHDT, CDR2 YNNKEL (reference sequence). Trimming took 4 bases from V and 5 from J; bases not matched to a gene: 9. The CDR3 runs 15 residues. Ligated cDNA underwent four rounds of PCR with nested alpha and beta constant region primers and SP2. One entry per CDR3 protein results from TCRdb running MiXCR on the 5' RACE reads. The sample contains tens of thousands of distinct CDR3 sequences, 7.2% of which appear only once. The library had UMIs added by 3' ligation of an oligonucleotide to TCR cDNA. This sample was taken from a study of naive and memory T cell subsets.

The chain employs TRBV3-1 and TRBJ2-7; 9 positions agree with TRBD2. This sequence was found in a male donor in good health. The CDR3 sequence is CASSPLAGAPHEQYF. For the CDR3, the DNA is TGTGCCAGCAGCCCTTTAGCGGGAGCCCCGCACGAGCAGTACTTC.